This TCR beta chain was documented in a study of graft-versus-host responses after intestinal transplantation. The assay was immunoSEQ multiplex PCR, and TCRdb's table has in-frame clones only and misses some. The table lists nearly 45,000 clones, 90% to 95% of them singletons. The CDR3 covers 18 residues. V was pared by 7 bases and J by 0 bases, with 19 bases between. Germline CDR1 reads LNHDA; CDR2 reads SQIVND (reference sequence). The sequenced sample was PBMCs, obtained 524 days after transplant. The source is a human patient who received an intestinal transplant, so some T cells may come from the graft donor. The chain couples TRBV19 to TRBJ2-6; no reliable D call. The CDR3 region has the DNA TGTGCCAGTACCATCATTAAAGGTTCTCTCTCTGGGGCCAACGTCCTGACTTTC. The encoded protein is CASTIIKGSLSGANVLTF.